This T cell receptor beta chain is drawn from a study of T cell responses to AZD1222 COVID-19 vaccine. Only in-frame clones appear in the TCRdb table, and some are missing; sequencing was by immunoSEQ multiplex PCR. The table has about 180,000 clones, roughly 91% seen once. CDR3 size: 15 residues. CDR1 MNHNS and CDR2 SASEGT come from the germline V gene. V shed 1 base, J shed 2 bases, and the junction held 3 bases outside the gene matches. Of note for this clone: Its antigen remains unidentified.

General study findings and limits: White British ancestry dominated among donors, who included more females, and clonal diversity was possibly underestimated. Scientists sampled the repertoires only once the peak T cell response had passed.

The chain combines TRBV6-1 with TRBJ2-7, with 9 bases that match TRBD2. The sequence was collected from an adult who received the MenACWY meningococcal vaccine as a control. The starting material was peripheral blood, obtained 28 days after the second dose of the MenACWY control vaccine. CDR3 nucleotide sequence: TGTGCCAGCAGTGAAGGACTAGCGGTCGCCTACGAGCAGTACTTC. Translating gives CASSEGLAVAYEQYF.